This TCR beta chain was observed in a study of T cell responses to AZD1222 COVID-19 vaccine (dated by TCRdb to about 2021). About the study as a whole: A total of more than 230 trial participants underwent TCR sequencing, of whom roughly 210 had received two doses of AZD1222 and some 25 had received two doses of the MenACWY control vaccine. Enrollment into the trials was organized by age into subgroups of 18-55, 56-69 and 70-plus years, and those subgroups contained approximately 160, 26 and 62 TCR-sequenced participants, respectively. Results the study describes overall, beyond this receptor: CD4 TCRs associated with the vaccine covered the entire spike protein, and the dominant responses were in regions 160-218 and 743-854. Conclusions about previously exposed vaccinees are limited, since just five to seven AZD1222 recipients were seropositive for SARS-CoV-2 at baseline. After two AZD1222 doses, spike-specific TCR breadth and depth were significantly higher than at day 0 and than in MenACWY recipients. In the small 56-69-year group, the increase in depth fell short of significance, most likely because of low power. Participants were mostly white British and included more females than males, and it was suggested by the authors that clonal diversity may have been underestimated. Because no day 14 peak-response samples were available, repertoires were characterized only after the peak T cell response. Reportedly, almost half of the unique spike-specific TCRs recognized epitopes lying outside the regions that are mutated in the B.1.351 and B.1.1.7 variants.

A remark on this clone: Its antigen has not been determined. Per-nucleotide qualities are absent, and no much larger clonotype sits a single base away.

The CDR3 regions of human TCRbeta chains were analyzed by immunosequencing. The study's processing was this. TCRs in the repertoires were compared against a reference library of SARS-CoV-2-specific TCRs that had been generated with the MIRA antigen-specificity platform. Breadth was defined as the fraction of unique TCRs that were SARS-CoV-2-associated. Depth was defined as the fraction of total T cells that were SARS-CoV-2-associated. Using the MIRA data, each spike-specific TCR was assigned both to the spike region to which the TCR was reactive and to a CD4 or CD8 class. Log10-transformed breadth and depth values were compared by one-way ANOVA with Sidak's multiple comparisons tests. In TCRdb, the immuneACCESS table is reduced to in-frame sequences with V and J assigned. These tables do not hold every clone; where another copy was compared, an unresolved V gene accounts for under half, and the others remain unexplained. The D gene and trimming were derived from the DNA, and the V and J assignments and clone size from that table. Recorded for this sample are 40,000 to 50,000 clones; 88% of them occurred a single time. Around a quarter of the sample comes from the top ten.

Explained via the paper, the time point label denotes: about 28 days (+/-7) after the second vaccine dose. Because spike-specific TCR depth and breadth did not differ between the two schedules, AZD1222 recipients who got a second dose at roughly 4 weeks were pooled with those who got a second dose at roughly 12 weeks. The vaccinee samples were drawn from two UK trials, COV001 and COV002, one of which was a single-blind randomized controlled phase 2/3 trial testing AZD1222 (ChAdOx1 nCoV-19) in healthy adults. Trial participant PBMC samples were collected at day 0 and day 28 after the second dose for TCRbeta chain sequencing. From cysteine to phenylalanine, the CDR3 is 12 amino acids long. Only CDR3 DNA remains: 36 bases, in frame from the first base. Taken from the germline V gene (reference sequence), the CDR1 and CDR2 loops are SGHKS and YYEKEE. Trimming removed 4 bases from V and 7 bases from J, leaving 10 bases between the germline ends.

The sequence was collected from an adult who received the AZD1222 COVID-19 vaccine. The chain joins TRBV5-5 to TRBJ2-3; too little of a D gene remains to name it. This specimen was peripheral blood, taken 28 days after the second AZD1222 dose. The CDR3 region has the sequence CASSLGVNTQYF. Read as DNA, the sequence is TGTGCCAGCAGCCTTGGAGTAAATACGCAGTATTTT.